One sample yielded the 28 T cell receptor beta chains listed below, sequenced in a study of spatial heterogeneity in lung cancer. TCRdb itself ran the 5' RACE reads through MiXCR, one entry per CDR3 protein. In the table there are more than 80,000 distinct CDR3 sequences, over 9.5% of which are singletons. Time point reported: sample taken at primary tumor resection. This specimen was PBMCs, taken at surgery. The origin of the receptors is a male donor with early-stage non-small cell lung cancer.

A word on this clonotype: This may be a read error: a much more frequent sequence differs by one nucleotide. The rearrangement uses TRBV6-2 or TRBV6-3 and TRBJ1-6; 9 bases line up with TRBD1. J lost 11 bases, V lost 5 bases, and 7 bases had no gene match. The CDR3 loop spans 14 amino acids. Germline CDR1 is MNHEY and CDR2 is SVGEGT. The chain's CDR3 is CASSGQGMGPPLHF. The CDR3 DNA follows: TGTGCCAGCAGTGGACAGGGGATGGGCCCACCCCTCCACTTT.

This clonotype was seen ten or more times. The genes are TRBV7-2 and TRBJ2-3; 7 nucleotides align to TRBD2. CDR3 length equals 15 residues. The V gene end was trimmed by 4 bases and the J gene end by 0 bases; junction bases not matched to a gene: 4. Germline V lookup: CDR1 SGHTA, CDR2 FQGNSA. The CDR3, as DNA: TGTGCCAGCAGCTCTAGCGGACCTAGCACAGATACGCAGTATTTT. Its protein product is CASSSSGPSTDTQYF. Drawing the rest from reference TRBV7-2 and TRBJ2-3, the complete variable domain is GAGVSQSPSNKVTEKGKDVELRCDPISGHTALYWYRQSLGQGLEFLIYFQGNSAPDKSGLPSDRFSAERTGGSVSTLTIQRTQQEDSAVYLCASSSSGPSTDTQYFGPGTRLTVL.

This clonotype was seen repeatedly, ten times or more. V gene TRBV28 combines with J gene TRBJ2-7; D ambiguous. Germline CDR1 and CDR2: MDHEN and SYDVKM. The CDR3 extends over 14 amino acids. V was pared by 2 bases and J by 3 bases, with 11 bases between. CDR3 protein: CASSLGNGIYEQYF. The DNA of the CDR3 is TGTGCCAGCAGTTTAGGAAACGGAATCTACGAGCAGTACTTC.

CDR3 protein: CASSLRQPHNEQFF. The CDR3 DNA reads TGTGCCAGCAGCTTACGACAGCCTCACAATGAGCAGTTCTTC. The J gene is TRBJ2-1, the V gene TRBV7-9; TRBD1 is a possible D gene (5 bases). Trimming pared 2 bases from V and 5 bases from J, leaving 10 bases between. Germline V gives CDR1 SEHNR, CDR2 FQNEAQ (reference sequence). This CDR3 contains 14 residues.

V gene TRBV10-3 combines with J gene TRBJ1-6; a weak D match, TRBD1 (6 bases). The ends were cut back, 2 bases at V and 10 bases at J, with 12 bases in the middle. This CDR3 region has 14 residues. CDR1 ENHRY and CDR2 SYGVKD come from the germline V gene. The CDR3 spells CAISETGRDSPLHF. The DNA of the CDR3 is TGTGCCATCAGTGAGACAGGGCGAGACTCACCCCTCCACTTT.

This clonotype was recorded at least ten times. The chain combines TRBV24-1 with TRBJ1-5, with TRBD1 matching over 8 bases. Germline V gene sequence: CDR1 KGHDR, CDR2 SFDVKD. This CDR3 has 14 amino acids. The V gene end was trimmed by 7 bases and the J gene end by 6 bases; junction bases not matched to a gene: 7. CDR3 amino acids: CATRGSGGGQPQHF. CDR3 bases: TGTGCCACCAGAGGGTCAGGGGGCGGTCAGCCCCAGCATTTT.

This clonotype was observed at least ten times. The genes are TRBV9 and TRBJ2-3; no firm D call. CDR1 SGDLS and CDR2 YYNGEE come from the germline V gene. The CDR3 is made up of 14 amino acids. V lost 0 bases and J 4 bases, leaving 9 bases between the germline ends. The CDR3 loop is CASSVGGLADTQYF. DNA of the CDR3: TGTGCCAGCAGCGTAGGAGGTCTGGCAGATACGCAGTATTTT.

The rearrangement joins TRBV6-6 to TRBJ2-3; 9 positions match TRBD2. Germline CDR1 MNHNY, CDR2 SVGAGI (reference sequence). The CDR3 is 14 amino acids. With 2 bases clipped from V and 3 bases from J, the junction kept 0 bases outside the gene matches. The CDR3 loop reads CASSYAGGTDTQYF. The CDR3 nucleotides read TGTGCCAGCAGTTACGCGGGGGGGACAGATACGCAGTATTTT.

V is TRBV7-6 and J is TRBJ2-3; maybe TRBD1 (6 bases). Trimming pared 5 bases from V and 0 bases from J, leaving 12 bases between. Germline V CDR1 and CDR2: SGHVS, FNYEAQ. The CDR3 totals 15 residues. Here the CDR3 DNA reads TGTGCCAGCAGCCCAGGACAGCCGAGCACAGATACGCAGTATTTT. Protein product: CASSPGQPSTDTQYF.

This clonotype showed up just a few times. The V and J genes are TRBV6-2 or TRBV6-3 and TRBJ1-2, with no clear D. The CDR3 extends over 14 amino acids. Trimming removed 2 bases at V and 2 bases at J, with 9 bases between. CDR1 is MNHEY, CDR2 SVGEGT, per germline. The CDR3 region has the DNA TGTGCCAGCAGTTACGGAGGACGGAACTATGGCTACACCTTC. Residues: CASSYGGRNYGYTF.

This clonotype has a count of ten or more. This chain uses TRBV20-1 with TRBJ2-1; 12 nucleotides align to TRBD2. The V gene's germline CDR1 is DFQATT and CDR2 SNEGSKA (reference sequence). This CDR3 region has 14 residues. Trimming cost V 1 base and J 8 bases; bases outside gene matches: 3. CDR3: CSARGLAGVYEQFF. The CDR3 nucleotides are TGCAGTGCTAGAGGACTAGCGGGAGTCTATGAGCAGTTCTTC.

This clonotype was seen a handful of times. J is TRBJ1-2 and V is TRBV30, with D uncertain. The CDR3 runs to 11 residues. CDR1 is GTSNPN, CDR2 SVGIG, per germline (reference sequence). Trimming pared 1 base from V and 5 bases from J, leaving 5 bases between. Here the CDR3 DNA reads TGTGCCTGGAGTGGCGGATATGGCTACACCTTC. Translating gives CAWSGGYGYTF.

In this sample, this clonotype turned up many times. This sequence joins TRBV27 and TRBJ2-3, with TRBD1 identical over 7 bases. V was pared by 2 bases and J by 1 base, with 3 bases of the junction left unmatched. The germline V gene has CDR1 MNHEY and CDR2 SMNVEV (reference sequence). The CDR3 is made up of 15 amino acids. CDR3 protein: CASSLGTVRTDTQYF. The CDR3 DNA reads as TGTGCCAGCAGTTTAGGGACAGTCCGCACAGATACGCAGTATTTT.

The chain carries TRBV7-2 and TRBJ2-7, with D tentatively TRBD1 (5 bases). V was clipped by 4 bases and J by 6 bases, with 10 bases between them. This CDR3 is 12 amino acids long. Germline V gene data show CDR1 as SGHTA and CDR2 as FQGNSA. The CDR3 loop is CASSSPGFEQYF. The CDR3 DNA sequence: TGTGCCAGCAGCTCACCAGGGTTCGAGCAGTACTTC. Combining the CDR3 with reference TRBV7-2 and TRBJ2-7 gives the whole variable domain GAGVSQSPSNKVTEKGKDVELRCDPISGHTALYWYRQSLGQGLEFLIYFQGNSAPDKSGLPSDRFSAERTGGSVSTLTIQRTQQEDSAVYLCASSSPGFEQYFGPGTRLTVT.

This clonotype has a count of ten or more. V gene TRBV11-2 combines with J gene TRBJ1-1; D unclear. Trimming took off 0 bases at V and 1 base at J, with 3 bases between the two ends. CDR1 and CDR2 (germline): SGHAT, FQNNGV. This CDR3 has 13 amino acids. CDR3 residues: CASSLERNTEAFF. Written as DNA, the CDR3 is TGTGCCAGCAGCTTAGAGAGGAACACTGAAGCTTTCTTT.

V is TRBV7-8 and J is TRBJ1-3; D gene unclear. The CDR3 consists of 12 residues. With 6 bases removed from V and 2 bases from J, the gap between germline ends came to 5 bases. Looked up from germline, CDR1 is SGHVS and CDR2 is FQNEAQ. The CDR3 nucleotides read TGTGCCAGCAGACAGACTGGAAACACCATATATTTT. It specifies CASRQTGNTIYF.

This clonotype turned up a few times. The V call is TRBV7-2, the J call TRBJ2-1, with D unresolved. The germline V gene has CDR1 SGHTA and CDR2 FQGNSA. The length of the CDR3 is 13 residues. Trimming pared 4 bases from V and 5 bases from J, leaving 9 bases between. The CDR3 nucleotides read TGTGCCAGCAGCTACGTCTGGGACAATGAGCAGTTCTTC. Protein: CASSYVWDNEQFF.

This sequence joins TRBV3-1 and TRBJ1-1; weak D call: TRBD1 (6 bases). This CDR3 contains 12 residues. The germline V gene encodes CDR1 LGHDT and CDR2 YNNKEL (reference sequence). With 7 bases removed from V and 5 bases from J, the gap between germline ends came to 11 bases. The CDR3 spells CASKGGETEAFF. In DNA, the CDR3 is TGTGCCAGCAAAGGGGGGGAGACTGAAGCTTTCTTT.

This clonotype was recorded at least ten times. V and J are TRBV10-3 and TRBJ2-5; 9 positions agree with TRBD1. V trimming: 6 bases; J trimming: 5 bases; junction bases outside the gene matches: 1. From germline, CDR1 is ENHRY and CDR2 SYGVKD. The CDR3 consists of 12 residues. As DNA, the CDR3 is TGTGCCATCAGAGACAGGGGGGAGACCCAGTACTTC. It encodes CAIRDRGETQYF.

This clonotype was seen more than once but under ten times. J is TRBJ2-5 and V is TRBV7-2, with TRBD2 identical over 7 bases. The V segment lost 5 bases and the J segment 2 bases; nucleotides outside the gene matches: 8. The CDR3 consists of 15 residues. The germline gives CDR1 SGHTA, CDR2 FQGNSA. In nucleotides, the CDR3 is TGTGCCAGCAGCGGCCGAACGCGGGGGCAAGAGACCCAGTACTTC. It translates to CASSGRTRGQETQYF.

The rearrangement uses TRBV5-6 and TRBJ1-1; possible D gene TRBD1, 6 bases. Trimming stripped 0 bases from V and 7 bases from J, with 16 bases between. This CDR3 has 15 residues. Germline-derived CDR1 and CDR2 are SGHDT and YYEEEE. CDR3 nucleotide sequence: TGTGCCAGCAGCTTGGGACAGGAGACAGTCCTTGAAGCTTTCTTT. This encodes CASSLGQETVLEAFF.

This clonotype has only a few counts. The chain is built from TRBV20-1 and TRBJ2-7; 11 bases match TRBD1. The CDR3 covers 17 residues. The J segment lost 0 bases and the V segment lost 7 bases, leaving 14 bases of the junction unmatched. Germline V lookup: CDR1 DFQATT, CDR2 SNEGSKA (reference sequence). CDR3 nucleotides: TGCAGTGTTGAGGTTAGGACAGGGGGCCCGAGCTCCTACGAGCAGTACTTC. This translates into CSVEVRTGGPSSYEQYF.

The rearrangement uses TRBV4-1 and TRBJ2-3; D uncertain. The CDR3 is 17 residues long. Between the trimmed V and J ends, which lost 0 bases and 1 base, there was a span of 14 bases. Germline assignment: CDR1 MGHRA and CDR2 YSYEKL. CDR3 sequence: CASSQDHPYPGTDTQYF. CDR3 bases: TGCGCCAGCAGCCAAGATCATCCCTACCCCGGCACAGATACGCAGTATTTT.

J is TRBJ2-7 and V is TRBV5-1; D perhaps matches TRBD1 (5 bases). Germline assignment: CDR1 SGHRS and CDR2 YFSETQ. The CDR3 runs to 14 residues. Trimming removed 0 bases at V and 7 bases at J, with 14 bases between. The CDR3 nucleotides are TGCGCCAGCAGCTTGGAAGTGGGGCTTCGGGAGCAGTACTTC. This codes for CASSLEVGLREQYF.

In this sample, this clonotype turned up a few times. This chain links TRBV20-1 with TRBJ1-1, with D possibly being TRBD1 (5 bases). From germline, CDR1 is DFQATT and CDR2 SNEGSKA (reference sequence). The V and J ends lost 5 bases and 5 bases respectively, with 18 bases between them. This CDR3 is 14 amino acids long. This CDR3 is CSAPRAVGRTEAFF. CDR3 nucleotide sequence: TGCAGTGCTCCCCGGGCAGTGGGACGGACTGAAGCTTTCTTT.

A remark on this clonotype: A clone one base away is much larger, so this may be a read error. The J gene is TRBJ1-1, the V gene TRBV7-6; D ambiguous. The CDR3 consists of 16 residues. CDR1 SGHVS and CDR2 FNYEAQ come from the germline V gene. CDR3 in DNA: TGTGCCATCAGCTTAGAACCGGGCCCAATGAACACTGAAGCTTTCTTT. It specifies CAISLEPGPMNTEAFF.

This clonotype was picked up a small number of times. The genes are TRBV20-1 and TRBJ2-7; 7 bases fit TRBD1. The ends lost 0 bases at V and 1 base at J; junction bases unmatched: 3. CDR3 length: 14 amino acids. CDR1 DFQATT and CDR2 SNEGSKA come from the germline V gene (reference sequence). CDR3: CSAREPTGSYEQYF. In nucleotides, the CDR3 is TGCAGTGCTAGAGAGCCGACAGGGTCCTACGAGCAGTACTTC.

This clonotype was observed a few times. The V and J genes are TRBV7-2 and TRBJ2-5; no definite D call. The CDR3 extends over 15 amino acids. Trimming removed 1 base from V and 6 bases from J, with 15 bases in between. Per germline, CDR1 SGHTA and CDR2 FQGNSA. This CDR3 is CASSLDAGHGQTQYF. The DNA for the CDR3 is TGTGCCAGCAGCTTAGATGCAGGTCACGGGCAGACCCAGTACTTC. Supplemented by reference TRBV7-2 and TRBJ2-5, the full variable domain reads GAGVSQSPSNKVTEKGKDVELRCDPISGHTALYWYRQSLGQGLEFLIYFQGNSAPDKSGLPSDRFSAERTGGSVSTLTIQRTQQEDSAVYLCASSLDAGHGQTQYFGPGTRLLVL.